This T cell receptor (beta chain) derives from a study of control samples from healthy donors and cancer patients. V lost 0 bases, J lost 5 bases, and 14 bases lay in between. This CDR3 region has 15 residues. The germline V gene encodes CDR1 SGHRS and CDR2 YFSETQ. The data were produced by immunoSEQ multiplex PCR, yet TCRdb's version contains in-frame clones alone and is incomplete. The table shows 260,000 or so clones, with approximately 80% occurring only once. This chain uses TRBV5-1 with TRBJ2-5, with a weak D call TRBD2 (6 bases). The material sequenced was PBMCs. This TCR was recovered from a woman in her sixties with lung cancer. The CDR3 bases are TGCGCCAGCAGCTTGGCCCGGGCGGGACGGGAGACCCAGTACTTC. Encoded protein: CASSLARAGRETQYF.